The source of this TCR beta chain is a study of OX40 agonist ivuxolimab in advanced cancers. The overall study: Patients receiving dose escalation had hepatocellular carcinoma, melanoma, renal cell or head and neck cancer.

Findings and limits, study-wide: The CD4+ and CD8+ T cells in the blood had expanded clonally by week 6 at 0.1 to 3.0 mg/kg.

Using immunoSEQ multiplex PCR, the repertoire was profiled, and TCRdb retains in-frame clones only, with some absent. The sample yields around 100,000 clones, 90% to 95% seen once. This clone was found once. Its target is unknown. V lost 3 bases to trimming and J lost 6 bases; unmatched junction nucleotides: 8. The CDR3 extends over 15 amino acids. Per the germline V gene, CDR1 is SGHTA and CDR2 is FQGNSA. Sample: CD4+ or CD8+ T cells sorted from blood, taken in a trial of the OX40 agonist ivuxolimab. This receptor was obtained from an adult with an advanced solid tumor such as melanoma, head and neck, liver or kidney cancer. The chain employs TRBV7-2 and TRBJ2-3; 8 nucleotides agree with TRBD2. CDR3 residues: CASSFGAGGSDTQYF. DNA for the CDR3: TGTGCCAGCAGCTTCGGGGCGGGAGGTTCTGATACGCAGTATTTT.